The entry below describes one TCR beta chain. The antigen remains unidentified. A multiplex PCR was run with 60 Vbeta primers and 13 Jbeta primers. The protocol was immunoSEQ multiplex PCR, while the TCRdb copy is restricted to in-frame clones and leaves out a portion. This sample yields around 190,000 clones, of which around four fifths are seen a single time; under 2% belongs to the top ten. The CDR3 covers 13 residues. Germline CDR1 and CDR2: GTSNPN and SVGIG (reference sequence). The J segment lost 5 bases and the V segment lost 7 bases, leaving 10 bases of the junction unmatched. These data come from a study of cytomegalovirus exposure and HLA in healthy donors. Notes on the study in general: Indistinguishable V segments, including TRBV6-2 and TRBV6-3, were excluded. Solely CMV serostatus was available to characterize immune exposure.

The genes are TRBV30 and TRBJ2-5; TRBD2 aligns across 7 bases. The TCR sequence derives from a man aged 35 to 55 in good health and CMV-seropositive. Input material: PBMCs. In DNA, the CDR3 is TGTGCCTCTTCGGGGGGAGTCGATGAGACCCAGTACTTC. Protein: CASSGGVDETQYF.